This TCR beta chain was found in a study of blood T cell repertoires in COVID-19. For the study at large: Both acute and convalescent COVID-19 samples were obtained from the United States, Italy and Spain. PBMCs, B-cell-depleted T cells, or T cells were the source of the cDNA or gDNA that made up the material.

Repertoires were generated with immunoSEQ multiplex PCR, while TCRdb's copy carries only in-frame clones and drops some. The sample has 200,000 to 250,000 clones, roughly 92% seen once. CDR1 is LNHDA, CDR2 SQIVND, per germline (reference sequence). The CDR3 totals 15 residues. V dropped 3 bases and J dropped 1; count of bases not matched to a gene: 1. The sample taken for sequencing was peripheral blood. The TCR comes from a man between 60 and 75 years old with COVID-19, enrolled during active disease. The rearrangement links TRBV19 to TRBJ1-5; 9 bases are shared with TRBD1. CDR3 sequence (DNA): TGTGCCAGTAGTATTGGACAGGGGAGCAATCAGCCCCAGCATTTT. Amino acid sequence: CASSIGQGSNQPQHF.